This TCR beta chain was recorded in a study of CD8+ T cells in alopecia areata. On the study more broadly: Among treated patients, oral tofacitinib was administered at 5 to 10 mg twice daily. Findings of the study overall: The study found tofacitinib significantly decreased scalp clonality and expanded CD8+ clones among the top 100.

Specified treatment: oral pan-JAK inhibitor, 5-10 mg twice daily. Alopecia areata patients provided lesional scalp punch biopsies and peripheral blood, both collected for the study. Trimming shortened V by 8 bases and J by 0 bases, and 17 bases separated the two germline ends. Germline-derived CDR1 and CDR2 are SQVTM and ANQGSEA. This CDR3 is 15 amino acids long. Notes on this clone: Its antigen is not known.

RNA extraction was followed by reverse transcription into cDNA, which acted as the sequencing template. Method: immunoSEQ multiplex PCR; TCRdb's copy keeps in-frame clones and lacks some. The profile shows over 90,000 clones, 80% to 90% of them singletons. This TCR derives from a human donor with alopecia areata. The specimen was CD8+ T cells sorted from blood, collected around week 30, from a patient treated with tofacitinib. The rearrangement joins TRBV29-1 to TRBJ2-1; possibly TRBD1 or TRBD2 for D (5 bases each). The CDR3 region has the DNA TGCAGCTTTTCGCCGGGACCGAGCTCCTACAATGAGCAGTTCTTC. It translates to CSFSPGPSSYNEQFF.